This TCR beta chain originates from a study of graft-versus-host responses after intestinal transplantation (TCRdb year 2021). About the full investigation: Multivisceral, liver-intestinal, or isolated intestinal transplants were received by the recipients. Anti-thymocyte globulin induction was given to all recipients, followed by maintenance tacrolimus and steroids for approximately three years. Graft-versus-host and host-versus-graft alloreactive T cell clones were tracked in the graft, circulation and bone marrow after intestinal transplantation using bulk TCR-beta CDR3 sequencing. To identify alloreactive clones, pre-transplant mixed lymphocyte reaction products were sequenced and compared with unstimulated pre-transplant donor and recipient T cells. A cohort of about 25 intestinal transplant recipients, including one retransplant, was enrolled, and 3 patients lacking pretransplant specimens were excluded. A peak of at least 4% donor T cells among recipient peripheral blood mononuclear cells was the definition used for donor T cell macrochimerism. Instead of going to the commercial service, samples from a few later patients were sequenced in-house on an Illumina MiSeq and processed with MiXCR. What the work shows at the level of the full study, not this receptor alone: Patients with donor T cell macrochimerism had high GvH to HvG T cell clonal ratios in their allografts. GvH clones were detected in recipient bone marrow, and some of these GvH clones were observed earlier in ileal mucosa or blood, consistent with an intestinal mucosal origin. Early after transplant, peak levels of circulating GvH clones were found to be associated with declines in HvG clones. The relatively low number and heterogeneity of intestinal transplant patients limited the conclusions.

Comments on this clone: Its antigen target is currently unknown. No much larger clone is present one base from it, and per-base qualities are unavailable.

After transplant, bone marrow was aspirated from the posterior iliac crest or from another site chosen by the physician. Libraries were prepared through the immunoSEQ multiplex PCR assay. For most patients, genomic DNA was subjected to high-throughput TCR-beta CDR3 sequencing by Adaptive Biotechnologies. Per the original workflow: Adaptive's ImmunoSEQ software was the source of the TCR sequencing data for 18 patients, while three other patients were processed with MiXCR and VDJtools. Because the origin of CDR3 nucleotide sequences shared between donor and recipient could not be assigned, those sequences were removed. At least 2-fold expansion over unstimulated cells and a minimum CFSE-low frequency of 0.002% (template counts) or 0.001% (read counts) were required for clones to be classified as alloreactive. Mappable clones were those detected in sequenced pre-transplant spleen, lymph node, or MLR CFSE-low populations of the donor or recipient. Cumulative frequency of alloreactive clones was calculated as a percentage of all sequences weighted by copy number. The clones in this table, taken by TCRdb from immuneACCESS, are in-frame only. Not every clone is retained; where verified, under half of the shortfall comes from an unresolved V gene, and the cause of the rest is unknown. V and J calls and clone size are copied from that table; D and trimming were computed from the DNA. In this sample the table shows around 3,200 clones, 93% of which occur a single time. The ten top clones hold 3% to 4.5% of the sample.

The CDR3, cysteine through phenylalanine, is 19 amino acids long. Of all the DNA, just the CDR3 is kept, 57 bases in frame from base 1. Trimming leaves V shorter by 7 bases and J shorter by 0 bases, with the junction holding 13 bases beyond the gene matches. In the germline V gene, CDR1 corresponds to SNHLY and CDR2 to FYNNEI. The rearranged segments are TRBV2 and TRBJ2-2, with TRBD1 identical over 11 junction bases. Material: bone marrow, obtained around 350 days after transplant. The TCR comes from a human patient who received an intestinal transplant, so some T cells may come from the graft donor. The CDR3 reads CASKKLRDRGVANTGELFF. Here is the DNA: TGTGCCAGCAAAAAGTTACGGGACAGGGGGGTTGCGAACACCGGGGAGCTGTTTTTT.